One and the same sample provided the 17 T cell receptor beta chains below, sequenced in a study of T-cell reconstitution after alpha-beta-depleted transplantation in children. Unique molecular identifiers featured in how the TCRbeta library was prepared. Each CDR3 protein gets one entry after TCRdb re-called the PCR reads with MiXCR. The sample has roughly 220,000 distinct CDR3 sequences, approximately 8.4% seen once. The sequencing used PBMCs, mostly from graft donor cells, collected 360 days after TCRalphabeta/CD19-depleted stem cell transplant. The receptors derive from a male patient between 2 and 15 years old who had a stem cell transplant for acute myeloid leukemia, so the T cells may come from the graft donor.

The V call is TRBV10-3, the J call TRBJ1-5, with D possibly matching TRBD1 (6 bases). Germline values: CDR1 ENHRY, CDR2 SYGVKD. V was trimmed by 4 bases and J by 7 bases, leaving 14 bases between them. The CDR3 covers 14 residues. DNA for the CDR3: TGTGCCATCAGTGCCGTGGGGGGGCAACAGCCCCAGCATTTT. Its translation: CAISAVGGQQPQHF.

The CDR3 protein is CSVETSGRYNEQFF. CDR3 DNA: TGCAGCGTAGAAACTAGCGGGAGATACAATGAGCAGTTCTTC. J is TRBJ2-1 and V is TRBV29-1; 11 bases line up with TRBD2. The junction had 5 bases not matched to a gene; V was cut back by 6 bases and J by 4 bases. This CDR3 is built from 14 residues. CDR1 is SQVTM and CDR2 is ANQGSEA in the germline V gene.

This clonotype was counted many times. The chain links TRBV12-3 or TRBV12-4 to TRBJ1-5; D gene uncertain. V was trimmed by 3 bases and J by 4 bases, leaving 13 bases between them. The CDR3 totals 15 residues. This chain's CDR3 is CASSFRQVKNQPQHF. In DNA, the CDR3 is TGTGCCAGCAGTTTCCGTCAGGTCAAAAATCAGCCCCAGCATTTT.

There are a few counts of this clonotype. The V call is TRBV20-1, the J call TRBJ2-3; 9 positions match TRBD1. V shed 8 bases, J shed 3 bases, and the junction held 6 bases outside the gene matches. The CDR3 consists of 13 residues. Germline V gene data show CDR1 as DFQATT and CDR2 as SNEGSKA (reference sequence). DNA for the CDR3: TGCAGTAAGGACAGGGGTAAAACAGATACGCAGTATTTT. Amino acids: CSKDRGKTDTQYF.

With regard to this clonotype: A read error may explain this, as a much larger clone is one base away. J is TRBJ2-3 and V is TRBV12-3 or TRBV12-4; TRBD2 agrees at 11 bases. The CDR3 covers 19 residues. The CDR3 here is CAISFRLASGRHFTDTQYF. CDR3 DNA sequence: TGTGCCATCAGTTTTCGGTTGGCTAGCGGGAGGCATTTCACAGATACGCAGTATTTT.

Comment on this clonotype: A single base separates this from a much larger clone, so it may be a read error. V and J are TRBV15 and TRBJ2-3, with D possibly being TRBD2 (6 bases). The CDR3 spans 15 residues. CDR1 LNHNV and CDR2 YYDKDF come from the germline V gene (reference sequence). CDR3: CSTSRGGVSTDTQYF. The CDR3 nucleotides read TGTTCCACCAGCAGAGGAGGGGTTAGCACAGATACGCAGTATTTT.

This clonotype was detected many times. The gene calls are TRBV29-1 and TRBJ2-5; 8 bases fit TRBD1. The CDR3 extends over 13 amino acids. Trimming took 4 bases from V and 5 from J; bases not matched to a gene: 6. Germline-derived CDR1 and CDR2 are SQVTM and ANQGSEA. CDR3 sequence reads: CSVGRTGRETQYF. In nucleotides, the CDR3 is TGCAGCGTTGGCCGGACAGGGCGTGAGACCCAGTACTTC.

In its sample, this clonotype was seen many times. The V and J genes are TRBV4-2 and TRBJ1-3; 9 nucleotides line up with TRBD1. J was trimmed by 0 bases and V by 4 bases; bases with no gene match: 10. This CDR3 spans 18 amino acids. Germline CDR1 reads LGHNA; CDR2 reads YNFKEQ. The CDR3 loop reads CASSLEGQGPLSGNTIYF. Here the CDR3 DNA reads TGTGCCAGCAGCCTCGAGGGACAGGGACCCCTCTCTGGAAACACCATATATTTT.

This clonotype was seen only a few times. The V call is TRBV5-1, the J call TRBJ2-1; TRBD2 matches 7 bases. The CDR3 is 15 residues long. Germline trimming cut 3 bases from V and 0 bases from J; bases unmatched to any gene: 3. Germline assignment: CDR1 SGHRS and CDR2 YFSETQ. CDR3 loop: CASSWGGNSYNEQFF. For the CDR3, the DNA is TGCGCCAGCAGCTGGGGGGGAAACTCCTACAATGAGCAGTTCTTC.

The rearrangement links TRBV19 to TRBJ1-2, with TRBD1 identical over 9 bases. The germline CDR1 and CDR2 sequences are LNHDA and SQIVND (reference sequence). V lost 5 bases, J lost 6 bases, and 4 bases stayed unmatched. The length of the CDR3 is 13 residues. Here the CDR3 reads CASSGTGRHGYTF. The CDR3 DNA is TGTGCCAGTAGTGGGACAGGGCGTCATGGCTACACCTTC.

V and J are TRBV4-3 and TRBJ2-3; TRBD2 aligns across 9 bases. Trimming at V came to 0 bases and at J to 4 bases, leaving 11 bases not matched to a gene. This CDR3 has 18 residues. Per germline, CDR1 LGHNA and CDR2 YSLEER. As DNA, the CDR3 is TGCGCCAGCAGCCAAGATAGGGTAGATAGCGGGAGCCCAGATACGCAGTATTTT. Protein sequence: CASSQDRVDSGSPDTQYF.

The V and J genes are TRBV12-3 or TRBV12-4 and TRBJ1-5, with TRBD1 identical over 7 bases. V shed 7 bases, J shed 2 bases, and the junction held 11 bases outside the gene matches. CDR3 length: 16 amino acids. The CDR3: CASTHPSGTGNQPQHF. The CDR3 DNA reads as TGTGCCAGCACCCATCCGTCCGGGACAGGCAATCAGCCCCAGCATTTT.

This clonotype was counted only a few times. The chain is built from TRBV12-5 and TRBJ1-2; a weak D match, TRBD1 (6 bases). This CDR3 is built from 12 residues. V was pared by 6 bases and J by 8 bases, with 13 bases between. CDR1 is LGHNT, CDR2 FRNRAP, per germline. The CDR3 region is CASGRGGHGYTF. CDR3 DNA: TGTGCTAGTGGGAGGGGGGGCCACGGCTACACCTTC.

In its sample, this clonotype was seen many times. The chain recombines TRBV29-1 with TRBJ2-2; TRBD2 matches at 10 bases. After removal of 7 bases from V and 4 bases from J, the junction contained 6 bases not matched to a gene. This CDR3 is built from 14 residues. Germline V gene data show CDR1 as SQVTM and CDR2 as ANQGSEA. CDR3 bases: TGCAGCGCCCTAGCGGGAGCGGTCACCGGGGAGCTGTTTTTT. It codes for CSALAGAVTGELFF.

There are a few counts of this clonotype. V and J are TRBV6-5 and TRBJ1-2, with TRBD1 matching over 11 bases. Germline V lookup: CDR1 MNHEY, CDR2 SVGAGI. J lost 4 bases, V lost 0 bases, and 4 bases had no gene match. This CDR3 is 16 amino acids long. As DNA, the CDR3 is TGTGCCAGCAGTTACTCCGGGACAGGGGGTCCCTATGGCTACACCTTC. The encoded protein is CASSYSGTGGPYGYTF.

This clonotype has more than one count but fewer than ten. CDR3 nucleotide sequence: TGTGCCAGCAGCTTTCCCGGGACAGGGAAAAGCTCTGGAAACACCATATATTTT. This gives the protein CASSFPGTGKSSGNTIYF. The genes are TRBV7-3 and TRBJ1-3; 9 positions match TRBD1. From germline, CDR1 is SGHTA and CDR2 FQGTGA. With V trimmed by 3 bases and J by 0 bases, 9 bases remained unmatched. The CDR3 is 18 residues long.

This clonotype was observed a handful of times. The chain is built from TRBV20-1 and TRBJ2-2, with 10 bases that match TRBD2. The V and J ends lost 5 bases and 0 bases, in that order; junction bases with no gene match: 15. This CDR3 has 19 amino acids. CDR1 DFQATT and CDR2 SNEGSKA come from the germline V gene (reference sequence). CDR3 sequence (DNA): TGCAGTGCTTCCACGTACCCTTATAGCGGGAGGACGAACACCGGGGAGCTGTTTTTT. This codes for CSASTYPYSGRTNTGELFF.